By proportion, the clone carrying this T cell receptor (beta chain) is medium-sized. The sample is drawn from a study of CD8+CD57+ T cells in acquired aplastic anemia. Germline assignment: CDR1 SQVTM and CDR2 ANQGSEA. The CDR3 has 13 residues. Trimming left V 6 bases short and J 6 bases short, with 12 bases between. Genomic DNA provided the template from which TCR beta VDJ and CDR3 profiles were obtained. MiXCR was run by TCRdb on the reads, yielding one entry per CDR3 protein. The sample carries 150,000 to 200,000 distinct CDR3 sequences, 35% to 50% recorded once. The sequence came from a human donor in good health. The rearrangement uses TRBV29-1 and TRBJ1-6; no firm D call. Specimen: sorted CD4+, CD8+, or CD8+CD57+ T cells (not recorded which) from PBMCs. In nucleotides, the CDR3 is TGCAGCGTAGCTCTCAGAAGTAATTCACCCCTCCACTTT. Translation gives CSVALRSNSPLHF. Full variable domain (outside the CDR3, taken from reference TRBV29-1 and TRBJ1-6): SAVISQKPSRDICQRGTSLTIQCQVDSQVTMMFWYRQQPGQSLTLIATANQGSEATYESGFVIDKFPISRPNLTFSTLTVSNMSPEDSSIYLCSVALRSNSPLHFGNGTRLTVT.